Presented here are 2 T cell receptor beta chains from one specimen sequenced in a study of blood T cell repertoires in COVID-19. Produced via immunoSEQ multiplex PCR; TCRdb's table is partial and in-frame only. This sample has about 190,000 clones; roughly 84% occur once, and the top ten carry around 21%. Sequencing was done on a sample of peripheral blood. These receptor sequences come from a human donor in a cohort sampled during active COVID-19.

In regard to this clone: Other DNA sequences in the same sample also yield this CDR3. The CDR3 DNA is TGTGCCAGCAGCCAGGGGCTTTCTGAAGCTTTCTTT. This gives the protein CASSQGLSEAFF. The chain links TRBV3-1 (or the pseudogene TRBV3-2) to TRBJ1-1; perhaps TRBD1 as D (5 bases). V lost 3 bases and J lost 6, with 8 bases in between. CDR1 LGHDT and CDR2 YNNKEL come from the germline V gene (reference sequence). CDR3 length: 12 amino acids.

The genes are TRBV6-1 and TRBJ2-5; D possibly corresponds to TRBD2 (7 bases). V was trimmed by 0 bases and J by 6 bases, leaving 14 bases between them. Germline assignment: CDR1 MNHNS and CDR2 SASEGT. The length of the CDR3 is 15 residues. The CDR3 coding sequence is TGTGCCAGCAGTGAAGCGCTTCGGGGGGCGAAGACCCAGTACTTC. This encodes CASSEALRGAKTQYF.